The 18 T cell receptor beta chains below all came from one sample that was sequenced in a study of T cell repertoires in cytomegalovirus infection. TCRdb reprocessed the reads via MiXCR and lists one record per CDR3 protein. Of hundreds of thousands of distinct CDR3 sequences detected, 15% to 20% appear once; the ten largest clones hold about 12%. Sequenced sample: PBMCs. Receptors were obtained from a human donor in good health (CMV status not recorded). Some clones in this sample may be carry-over from other donors' samples.

This sequence joins TRBV6-5 and TRBJ1-5; 8 positions match TRBD1. Germline V gene sequence: CDR1 MNHEY, CDR2 SVGAGI. The ends lost 6 bases at V and 5 bases at J; junction bases unmatched: 3. CDR3 length equals 13 residues. The CDR3 sequence is CASRMTGDQPQHF. The CDR3 nucleotides are TGTGCCAGCAGGATGACAGGGGATCAGCCCCAGCATTTT.

This clonotype was observed a handful of times. The chain uses TRBV20-1 and TRBJ2-3; D remains ambiguous. Trimming took 0 bases from V and 7 from J, leaving 11 bases between them. The CDR3 is made up of 13 amino acids. Germline V gene data show CDR1 as DFQATT and CDR2 as SNEGSKA (reference sequence). The CDR3 DNA reads TGCAGTGCTAGAGATCCGGGTAGCTATACGCAGTATTTT. Residues: CSARDPGSYTQYF.

This clonotype was detected ten times or more. The V and J genes are TRBV7-9 and TRBJ2-3, with TRBD2 identical over 11 bases. J was trimmed by 5 bases and V by 3 bases; bases with no gene match: 10. The CDR3 has 17 residues. Germline lookup yields CDR1 SEHNR and CDR2 FQNEAQ (reference sequence). The CDR3 nucleotides read TGTGCCAGCAGCTTTCCGGCTAGCGGGGGGTCGTTAGATACGCAGTATTTT. It is translated as CASSFPASGGSLDTQYF.

The V and J genes are TRBV3-1 and TRBJ1-1; the D is unclear. With 3 bases removed from V and 2 bases from J, the gap between germline ends came to 10 bases. This CDR3 is 14 amino acids long. Germline V lookup: CDR1 LGHDT, CDR2 YNNKEL (reference sequence). The CDR3 protein is CASSQTWGNTEAFF. The CDR3 coding sequence is TGTGCCAGCAGCCAGACTTGGGGTAACACTGAAGCTTTCTTT.

This clonotype has at least ten counts. J is TRBJ1-6 and V is TRBV7-9, with 9 bases fitting TRBD1. CDR3 size: 15 residues. Losses at the gene ends were 5 bases for V and 5 bases for J; bases not matched to a gene: 4. Germline V gives CDR1 SEHNR, CDR2 FQNEAQ (reference sequence). The CDR3: CASSTGGNNNSPLHF. CDR3 bases: TGTGCCAGCAGCACAGGGGGCAATAATAATTCACCCCTCCACTTT.

In this sample, this clonotype turned up many times. V usage is TRBV7-8 and J usage is TRBJ2-7; maybe TRBD1 (7 bases). The germline V gene encodes CDR1 SGHVS and CDR2 FQNEAQ. Deletions cut 6 bases from V and 3 bases from J, with 18 bases between. The CDR3 extends over 15 amino acids. This CDR3 is CASRRTGEDFYEQYF. CDR3 in DNA: TGTGCCAGCAGACGCACAGGGGAGGATTTCTACGAGCAGTACTTC.

This clonotype appeared many times. The chain carries TRBV19 and TRBJ1-1; D remains ambiguous. The CDR3 has 15 amino acids. The germline V gene encodes CDR1 LNHDA and CDR2 SQIVND (reference sequence). V was pared by 4 bases and J by 5 bases, with 17 bases between. The CDR3 coding sequence is TGTGCCAGTAGTAGCCCTGGAGCAAGGCGGACTGAAGCTTTCTTT. This sequence encodes CASSSPGARRTEAFF.

This chain links TRBV28 with TRBJ2-7, with 12 positions matching TRBD1. Germline V CDR1 and CDR2: MDHEN, SYDVKM. Trimming removed 2 bases from V and 5 bases from J; junction bases left unmatched: 1. The CDR3 has 14 residues. The CDR3 is CASSLGTGGHEQYF. In DNA form, the CDR3 reads TGTGCCAGCAGTTTAGGGACAGGGGGCCACGAGCAGTACTTC.

The chain links TRBV9 to TRBJ1-2; D ambiguous. Trimming removed 3 bases at V and 9 bases at J, with 9 bases between. CDR3 size: 11 residues. Germline CDR1 SGDLS, CDR2 YYNGEE. CDR3 in DNA: TGTGCCAGCAGCGCGGACGGACGCTACACCTTC. Encoded protein: CASSADGRYTF.

V and J are TRBV12-3 or TRBV12-4 and TRBJ2-7, with D maybe TRBD1 (5 bases). The CDR3 is made up of 12 amino acids. Trimming took off 0 bases at V and 9 bases at J, with 9 bases between the two ends. The CDR3 region is CASSLALTGQYF. The CDR3 DNA follows: TGTGCCAGCAGTTTAGCGCTTACAGGGCAGTACTTC.

Many counts were recorded for this clonotype. The V call is TRBV7-2, the J call TRBJ2-1; D ambiguous. The CDR3 loop spans 15 amino acids. Trimming took off 1 base at V and 6 bases at J, with 13 bases between the two ends. The germline gives CDR1 SGHTA, CDR2 FQGNSA. CDR3 nucleotide sequence: TGTGCCAGCAGCTTAGTCGGCCCCCCAGGCAATGAGCAGTTCTTC. It translates to CASSLVGPPGNEQFF.

The V gene is TRBV3-1, the J gene TRBJ2-1; 8 bases are shared with TRBD2. This CDR3 contains 15 residues. With 0 bases clipped from V and 9 bases from J, the junction kept 7 bases outside the gene matches. The germline V gene has CDR1 LGHDT and CDR2 YNNKEL (reference sequence). The CDR3 region is CASSQDLAGGAEQFF. CDR3 nucleotides: TGTGCCAGCAGCCAAGACCTGGCGGGGGGTGCTGAGCAGTTCTTC.

The rearrangement uses TRBV3-1 and TRBJ1-1, with D unresolved. Germline CDR1 and CDR2: LGHDT and YNNKEL (reference sequence). V dropped 3 bases and J dropped 1 base, with 6 bases sitting between them. The CDR3 runs 13 residues. CDR3: CASSQNGNTEAFF. The CDR3 nucleotides read TGTGCCAGCAGCCAGAACGGGAACACTGAAGCTTTCTTT.

The chain joins TRBV19 to TRBJ1-5; possible D gene TRBD1, 5 bases. The V end lost 3 bases, the J end lost 6 bases, and 12 bases lay between the germline ends. The CDR3 runs to 14 residues. CDR1 is LNHDA and CDR2 is SQIVND in the germline V gene (reference sequence). Here the CDR3 DNA reads TGTGCCAGTAGTATCATCAAGGGGCGTCAGCCCCAGCATTTT. It is translated as CASSIIKGRQPQHF.

This clonotype has at least ten counts. The chain joins TRBV7-2 to TRBJ2-6, with D unclear. The CDR3 loop spans 16 amino acids. CDR1 is SGHTA, CDR2 FQGNSA, per germline. Trimming took off 4 bases at V and 0 bases at J, with 10 bases between the two ends. CDR3 in amino acids: CASSSKINSGANVLTF. CDR3 sequence (DNA): TGTGCCAGCAGCTCCAAGATTAACTCTGGGGCCAACGTCCTGACTTTC. The full variable domain, rest sourced from reference TRBV7-2 and TRBJ2-6, is GAGVSQSPSNKVTEKGKDVELRCDPISGHTALYWYRQSLGQGLEFLIYFQGNSAPDKSGLPSDRFSAERTGGSVSTLTIQRTQQEDSAVYLCASSSKINSGANVLTFGAGSRLTVL.

This clonotype was seen repeatedly, ten times or more. The V gene is TRBV12-3 or TRBV12-4, the J gene TRBJ1-1; TRBD1 is a possible D gene (5 bases). The CDR3 is made up of 14 amino acids. Deletions cut 6 bases from V and 5 bases from J, with 16 bases between. Here the CDR3 reads CASSLGGYGTEAFF. In DNA form, the CDR3 reads TGTGCCAGCAGCCTGGGGGGTTACGGGACTGAAGCTTTCTTT.

This clonotype turned up a few times. The rearrangement joins TRBV28 to TRBJ1-3; D possibly corresponds to TRBD1 (5 bases). The germline CDR1 and CDR2 sequences are MDHEN and SYDVKM. CDR3 size: 12 residues. Trimming cost V 8 bases and J 7 bases, with 12 bases left between them. In nucleotides, the CDR3 is TGTGCCAGCGTCGCAGGGCGGAACACCATATATTTT. Translated, it gives CASVAGRNTIYF.

This clonotype was seen many times. V gene TRBV7-8 combines with J gene TRBJ1-1; D perhaps matches TRBD1 (5 bases). This CDR3 has 16 residues. In germline, CDR1 is SGHVS, CDR2 FQNEAQ. The V end lost 1 base, the J end lost 1 base, and 13 bases lay between the germline ends. Here the CDR3 reads CASSLEFTGKNTEAFF. Here the CDR3 DNA reads TGTGCCAGCAGCTTAGAGTTCACAGGAAAGAACACTGAAGCTTTCTTT.